The 21 T cell receptor beta chains given below trace back to one sample, sequenced in a study of shared clonotypes between healthy human individuals. In the naive CD8 group, cells lacked CD45RO and were positively selected for CCR7, so terminally differentiated effector memory CD45RA+ cells were left out. Profiling relied on immunoSEQ multiplex PCR, and the TCRdb table lists in-frame clones only, not all of them. Among over 2 million clones, about 95% were seen once, and the ten largest hold 0.85% to 1.3%. The sample consisted of naive CD8+ T cells sorted from blood. These TCRs come from a man younger than 30 in good health.

The CDR3 bases are TGTGCCAGCAGTTACCGAGGCGGGTCGTACTACGAGCAGTACTTC. This sequence encodes CASSYRGGSYYEQYF. The gene calls are TRBV6-5 and TRBJ2-7; D perhaps matches TRBD2 (5 bases). The germline V gene encodes CDR1 MNHEY and CDR2 SVGAGI. The CDR3 is made up of 15 amino acids. Trimming left V 2 bases short and J 3 bases short, with 14 bases between.

V usage is TRBV7-9 and J usage is TRBJ2-2; 7 bases match TRBD2. Germline V gene sequence: CDR1 SEHNR, CDR2 FQNEAQ (reference sequence). V lost 1 base and J lost 4; bases outside the gene matches: 6. This CDR3 comprises 16 residues. As DNA, the CDR3 is TGTGCCAGCAGCTTAGGACTGGGACTAATCACCGGGGAGCTGTTTTTT. Amino acids: CASSLGLGLITGELFF.

The chain links TRBV20-1 to TRBJ1-2, with a possible D match to TRBD1 (6 bases). Trimming took 5 bases from V and 7 from J, leaving 11 bases between them. CDR1 and CDR2 from the germline V gene are DFQATT and SNEGSKA (reference sequence). This CDR3 contains 11 residues. CDR3 DNA: TGCAGTGCTGCAGGGGACTCTGGCTACACCTTC. Encoded protein: CSAAGDSGYTF.

The chain carries TRBV14 and TRBJ1-1; TRBD1 matches at 7 bases. The junction had 2 bases not matched to a gene; V was cut back by 1 base and J by 0 bases. The CDR3 has 15 residues. Germline V gene sequence: CDR1 SGHDN, CDR2 FVKESK. The CDR3 is CASSQVTGMNTEAFF. The DNA of the CDR3 is TGTGCCAGCAGCCAAGTGACAGGGATGAACACTGAAGCTTTCTTT.

As to this clone: This sample also contains other DNA sequences that code for the same CDR3. The chain has TRBV10-2 and TRBJ2-1; D gene ambiguous. Per germline, CDR1 WSHSY and CDR2 SAAADI. Trimming took off 2 bases at V and 7 bases at J, with 3 bases between the two ends. The CDR3 runs to 11 residues. The CDR3 nucleotides are TGCGCCAGCAGTGAGGGGAATGAGCAGTTCTTC. This sequence encodes CASSEGNEQFF.

The chain joins TRBV19 to TRBJ1-5, with 10 bases aligning to TRBD1. Germline CDR1 reads LNHDA; CDR2 reads SQIVND (reference sequence). V was pared by 5 bases and J by 5 bases, with 9 bases of the junction left unmatched. This CDR3 is 16 amino acids long. The CDR3, as DNA: TGTGCCAGTAGTTTCCGGACAGGGGGACGTGATCAGCCCCAGCATTTT. Translated: CASSFRTGGRDQPQHF.

This sequence joins TRBV4-1 and TRBJ2-7, with 11 bases matching TRBD2. Germline-derived CDR1 and CDR2 are MGHRA and YSYEKL. The V gene end was trimmed by 4 bases and the J gene end by 3 bases; junction bases not matched to a gene: 5. The CDR3 length is 15 residues. The CDR3 sequence is CASSLKTSGDYEQYF. The CDR3 DNA follows: TGCGCCAGCAGCCTCAAGACTAGCGGGGACTACGAGCAGTACTTC.

V usage is TRBV4-3 and J usage is TRBJ1-5; D ambiguous. V lost 2 bases and J 3 bases, leaving 11 bases between the germline ends. This CDR3 contains 15 residues. Per the germline V gene, CDR1 is LGHNA and CDR2 is YSLEER. The CDR3 bases are TGCGCCAGCAGCCAATCGGCCTGGGACAATCAGCCCCAGCATTTT. It translates to CASSQSAWDNQPQHF.

The V call is TRBV4-1, the J call TRBJ2-7; 11 bases match TRBD2. There are 15 residues in the CDR3. V shed 3 bases, J shed 0 bases, and the junction held 1 base outside the gene matches. The germline gives CDR1 MGHRA, CDR2 YSYEKL. The CDR3 region is CASSHTSGSSYEQYF. The CDR3 DNA follows: TGCGCCAGCAGCCATACTAGCGGGAGCTCCTACGAGCAGTACTTC.

This rearrangement joins TRBV7-8 to TRBJ2-7; D may be TRBD1 (5 bases). The CDR3 spans 12 residues. V dropped 5 bases and J dropped 6 bases, with 11 bases sitting between them. Germline V gives CDR1 SGHVS, CDR2 FQNEAQ. CDR3 residues: CASSPQGIEQYF. CDR3 in DNA: TGTGCCAGCAGCCCTCAGGGAATCGAGCAGTACTTC.

The CDR3 DNA reads as TGTGCCTGGAGTGTAGACGGTTGGGCGGAGAACACCGGGGAGCTGTTTTTT. It encodes CAWSVDGWAENTGELFF. The chain is built from TRBV30 and TRBJ2-2; the D is unclear. Deletions cut 0 bases from V and 1 base from J, with 15 bases between. The CDR3 consists of 17 residues. The germline CDR1 and CDR2 sequences are GTSNPN and SVGIG (reference sequence).

The chain recombines TRBV11-2 with TRBJ2-5, with TRBD1 identical over 9 bases. CDR1 and CDR2 from the germline V gene are SGHAT and FQNNGV. The junction had 11 bases not matched to a gene; V was cut back by 5 bases and J by 4 bases. This CDR3 has 16 amino acids. The DNA for the CDR3 is TGTGCCAGCAGCAAAGACGGGACAGGGTTCGGAGAGACCCAGTACTTC. Translating gives CASSKDGTGFGETQYF.

The chain carries TRBV28 and TRBJ1-4; 9 bases map to TRBD1. The germline V gene has CDR1 MDHEN and CDR2 SYDVKM. Trimming cost V 7 bases and J 12 bases; bases outside gene matches: 12. The length of the CDR3 is 14 residues. In nucleotides, the CDR3 is TGTGCCAGCACTTTGACAGGGGGACAAGCGGAACTGTTTTTT. The encoded protein is CASTLTGGQAELFF.

This chain connects TRBV11-2 to TRBJ2-7; 8 nucleotides agree with TRBD1. This CDR3 contains 16 residues. V shed 5 bases, J shed 6 bases, and the junction held 15 bases outside the gene matches. Germline loops: CDR1 SGHAT, CDR2 FQNNGV. CDR3 DNA sequence: TGTGCCAGCAGCCCACAAAGACGGCAGGGGGCTAGCGAGCAGTACTTC. Translating gives CASSPQRRQGASEQYF.

This clone was seen just once. Other DNA sequences in the same sample also yield this CDR3. The genes are TRBV27 and TRBJ2-7; D is unclear. Germline CDR1 MNHEY, CDR2 SMNVEV (reference sequence). The CDR3 is 13 residues long. V gave up 3 bases and J gave up 1 base, with 7 bases separating them. The CDR3 DNA reads TGTGCCAGCAGTTTTGGGGTATCCTACGAGCAGTACTTC. Its translation is CASSFGVSYEQYF.

The rearrangement links TRBV7-2 to TRBJ2-3; D ambiguous. Germline loops: CDR1 SGHTA, CDR2 FQGNSA. The CDR3 covers 16 residues. The V end lost 1 base, the J end lost 5 bases, and 16 bases lay between the germline ends. The CDR3 DNA sequence: TGTGCCAGCAGCTTAGGCGGCAGGCTAACCCTAGATACGCAGTATTTT. Protein sequence: CASSLGGRLTLDTQYF.

The chain recombines TRBV4-1 with TRBJ2-5, with 13 nucleotides matching TRBD2. The germline V gene has CDR1 MGHRA and CDR2 YSYEKL. J was trimmed by 9 bases and V by 3 bases; bases with no gene match: 4. The CDR3 covers 14 residues. The CDR3 region has the DNA TGCGCCAGCAGCCAGGTGGGGACTAGCGGGGCCCAGTACTTC. This sequence encodes CASSQVGTSGAQYF.

In the case of this clone: The same CDR3 also results from other DNA sequences found in this sample. The chain employs TRBV27 and TRBJ2-7; tentatively, D is TRBD2 (7 bases). The CDR3 has 15 amino acids. V lost 2 bases, J lost 3 bases, and 14 bases lay in between. The germline V gene encodes CDR1 MNHEY and CDR2 SMNVEV (reference sequence). CDR3 sequence (DNA): TGTGCCAGCAGTTTACTGGGCGGGGGCGACTACGAGCAGTACTTC. This gives the protein CASSLLGGGDYEQYF.

This rearrangement joins TRBV11-2 to TRBJ2-3, with 8 nucleotides matching TRBD2. The CDR3 is made up of 16 amino acids. V lost 4 bases, J lost 0 bases, and 6 bases stayed unmatched. Germline values: CDR1 SGHAT, CDR2 FQNNGV. CDR3 protein: CASSWGTSLSTDTQYF. The CDR3 coding sequence is TGTGCCAGCAGCTGGGGGACTAGTTTAAGCACAGATACGCAGTATTTT.

The rearrangement joins TRBV30 to TRBJ1-5, with D possibly being TRBD1 (5 bases). Germline CDR1 is GTSNPN and CDR2 is SVGIG (reference sequence). Trimming removed 1 base from V and 10 bases from J, with 23 bases in between. The CDR3 is made up of 16 amino acids. The CDR3 region has the DNA TGTGCCTGGAGTGAGCAGGGCGCAGACCCTATCCCCCCCCAGCATTTT. Its translation is CAWSEQGADPIPPQHF.

The chain uses TRBV10-2 and TRBJ1-6, with 8 nucleotides matching TRBD1. Trimming removed 4 bases from V and 8 bases from J; junction bases left unmatched: 7. This CDR3 region has 15 residues. Germline V gene lookup returns CDR1 WSHSY and CDR2 SAAADI. The CDR3: CASSGTGFAYSPLHF. CDR3 in DNA: TGCGCCAGCAGTGGGACAGGGTTTGCCTATTCACCCCTCCACTTT.